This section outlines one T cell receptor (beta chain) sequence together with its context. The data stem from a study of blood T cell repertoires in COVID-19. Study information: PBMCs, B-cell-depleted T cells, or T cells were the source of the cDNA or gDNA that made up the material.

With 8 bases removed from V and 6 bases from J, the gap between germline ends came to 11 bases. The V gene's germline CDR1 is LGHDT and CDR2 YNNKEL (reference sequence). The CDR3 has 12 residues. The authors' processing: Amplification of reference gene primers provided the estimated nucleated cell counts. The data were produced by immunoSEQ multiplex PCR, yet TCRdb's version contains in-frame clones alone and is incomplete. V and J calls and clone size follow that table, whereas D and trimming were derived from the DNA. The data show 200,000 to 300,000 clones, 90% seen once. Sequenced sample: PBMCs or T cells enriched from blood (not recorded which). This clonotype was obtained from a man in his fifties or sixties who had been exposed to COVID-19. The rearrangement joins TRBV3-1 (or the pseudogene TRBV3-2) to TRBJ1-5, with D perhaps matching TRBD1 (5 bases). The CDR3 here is CASQYRFQPQHF. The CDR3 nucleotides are TGTGCCAGCCAATACAGGTTTCAGCCCCAGCATTTT.